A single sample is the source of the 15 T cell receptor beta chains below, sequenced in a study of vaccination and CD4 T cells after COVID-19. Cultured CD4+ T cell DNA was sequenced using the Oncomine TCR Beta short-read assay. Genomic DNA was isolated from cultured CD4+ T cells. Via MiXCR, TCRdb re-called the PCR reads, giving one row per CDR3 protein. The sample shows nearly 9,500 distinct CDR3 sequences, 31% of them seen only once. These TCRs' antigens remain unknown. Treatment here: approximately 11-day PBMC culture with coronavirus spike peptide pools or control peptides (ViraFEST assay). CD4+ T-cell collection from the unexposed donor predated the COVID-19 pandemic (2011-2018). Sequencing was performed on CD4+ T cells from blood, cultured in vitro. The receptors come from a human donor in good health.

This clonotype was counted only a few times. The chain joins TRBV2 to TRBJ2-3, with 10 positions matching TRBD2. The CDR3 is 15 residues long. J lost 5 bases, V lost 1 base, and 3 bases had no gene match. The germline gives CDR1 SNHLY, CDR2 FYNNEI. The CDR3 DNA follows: TGTGCCAGCAGTGAAGATAGACTAGCGGGAGATACGCAGTATTTT. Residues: CASSEDRLAGDTQYF.

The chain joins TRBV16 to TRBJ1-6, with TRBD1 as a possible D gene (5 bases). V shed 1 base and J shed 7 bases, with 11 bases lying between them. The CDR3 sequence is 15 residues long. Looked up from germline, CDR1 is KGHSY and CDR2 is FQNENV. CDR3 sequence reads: CASSQYATANSPLHF. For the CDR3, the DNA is TGTGCCAGCAGCCAATATGCGACAGCCAATTCACCCCTCCACTTT.

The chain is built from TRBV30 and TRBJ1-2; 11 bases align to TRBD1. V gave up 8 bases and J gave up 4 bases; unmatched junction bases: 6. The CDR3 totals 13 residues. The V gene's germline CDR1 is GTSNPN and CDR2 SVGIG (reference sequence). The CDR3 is CARLGTGGYGYTF. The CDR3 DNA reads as TGTGCCAGACTAGGGACAGGGGGCTATGGCTACACCTTC.

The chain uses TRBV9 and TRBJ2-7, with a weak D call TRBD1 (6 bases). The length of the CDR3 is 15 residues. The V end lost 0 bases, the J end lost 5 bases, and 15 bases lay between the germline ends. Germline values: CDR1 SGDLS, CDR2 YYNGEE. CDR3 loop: CASSVAGTSNDEQYF. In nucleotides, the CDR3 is TGTGCCAGCAGCGTAGCCGGGACAAGTAATGACGAGCAGTACTTC.

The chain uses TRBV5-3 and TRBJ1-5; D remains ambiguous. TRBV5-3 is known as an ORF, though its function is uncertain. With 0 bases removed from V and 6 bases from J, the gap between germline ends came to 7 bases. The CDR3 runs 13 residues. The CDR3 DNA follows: TGTGCCAGAAGCTTGGCTAGGAGTCAGCCCCAGCATTTT. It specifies CARSLARSQPQHF.

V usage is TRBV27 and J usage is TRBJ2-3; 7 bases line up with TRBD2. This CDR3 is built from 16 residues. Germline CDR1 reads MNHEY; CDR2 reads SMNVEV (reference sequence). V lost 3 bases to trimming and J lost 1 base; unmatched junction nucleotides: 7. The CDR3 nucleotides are TGTGCCAGCAGTTTTAGGGCTAGCGGAGGCACAGATACGCAGTATTTT. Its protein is CASSFRASGGTDTQYF.

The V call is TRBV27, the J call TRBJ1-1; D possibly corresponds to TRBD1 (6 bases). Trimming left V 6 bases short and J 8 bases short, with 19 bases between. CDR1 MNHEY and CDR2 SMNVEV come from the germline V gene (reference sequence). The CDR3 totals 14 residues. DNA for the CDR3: TGTGCCAGCAGATCCGCCGAGGACAGCAAAGAAGCTTTCTTT. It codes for CASRSAEDSKEAFF.

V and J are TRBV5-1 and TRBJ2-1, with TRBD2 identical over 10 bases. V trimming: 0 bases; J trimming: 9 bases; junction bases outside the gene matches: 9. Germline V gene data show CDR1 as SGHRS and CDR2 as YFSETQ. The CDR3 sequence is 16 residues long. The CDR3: CASSLELAGSRGEQFF. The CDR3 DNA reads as TGCGCCAGCAGCTTGGAACTAGCGGGGTCCAGGGGTGAGCAGTTCTTC.

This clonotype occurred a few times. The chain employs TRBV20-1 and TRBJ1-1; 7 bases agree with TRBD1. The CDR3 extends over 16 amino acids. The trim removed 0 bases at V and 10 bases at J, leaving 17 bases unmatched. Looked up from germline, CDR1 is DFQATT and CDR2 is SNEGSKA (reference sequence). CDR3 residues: CSARDPLDRLQRGAFF. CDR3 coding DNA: TGCAGTGCTAGAGACCCACTGGACAGGCTCCAACGGGGAGCTTTCTTT.

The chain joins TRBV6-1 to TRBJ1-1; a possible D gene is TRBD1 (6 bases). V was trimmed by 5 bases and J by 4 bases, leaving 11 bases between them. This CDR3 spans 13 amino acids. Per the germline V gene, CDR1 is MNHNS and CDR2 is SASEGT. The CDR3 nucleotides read TGTGCCAGCAGTAAACAGGGCTCCACTGAAGCTTTCTTT. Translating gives CASSKQGSTEAFF.

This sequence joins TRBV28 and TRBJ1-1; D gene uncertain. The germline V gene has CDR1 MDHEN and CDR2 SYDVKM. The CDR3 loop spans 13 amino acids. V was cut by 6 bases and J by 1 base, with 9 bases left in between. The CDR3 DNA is TGTGCCAGCAGGTCACCGGAGAACACTGAAGCTTTCTTT. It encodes CASRSPENTEAFF.

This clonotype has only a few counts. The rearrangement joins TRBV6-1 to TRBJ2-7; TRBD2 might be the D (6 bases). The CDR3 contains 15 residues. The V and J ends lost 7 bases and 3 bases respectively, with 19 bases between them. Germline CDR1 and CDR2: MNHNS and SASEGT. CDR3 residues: CASTLTRAGNYEQYF. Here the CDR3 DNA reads TGTGCCAGCACCCTCACCCGGGCGGGGAACTACGAGCAGTACTTC.

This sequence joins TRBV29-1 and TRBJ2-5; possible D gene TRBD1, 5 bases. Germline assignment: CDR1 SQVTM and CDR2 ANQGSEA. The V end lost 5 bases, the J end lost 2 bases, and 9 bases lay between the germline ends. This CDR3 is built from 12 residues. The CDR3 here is CSVFGQQETQYF. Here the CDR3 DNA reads TGCAGCGTTTTTGGACAACAAGAGACCCAGTACTTC. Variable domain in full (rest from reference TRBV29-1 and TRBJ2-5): SAVISQKPSRDICQRGTSLTIQCQVDSQVTMMFWYRQQPGQSLTLIATANQGSEATYESGFVIDKFPISRPNLTFSTLTVSNMSPEDSSIYLCSVFGQQETQYFGPGTRLLVL.

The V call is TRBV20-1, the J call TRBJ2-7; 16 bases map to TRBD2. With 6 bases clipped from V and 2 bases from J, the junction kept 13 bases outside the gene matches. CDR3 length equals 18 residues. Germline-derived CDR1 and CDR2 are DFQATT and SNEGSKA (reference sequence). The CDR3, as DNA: TGCAGTGCCATAGGAGGGACTAGCGGGAGGGCCCGGACCTACGAGCAGTACTTC. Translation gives CSAIGGTSGRARTYEQYF.

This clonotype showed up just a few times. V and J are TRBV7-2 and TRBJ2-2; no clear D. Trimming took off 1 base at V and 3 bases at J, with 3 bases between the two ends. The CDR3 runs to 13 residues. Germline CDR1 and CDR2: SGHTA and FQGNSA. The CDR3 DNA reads TGTGCCAGCAGCTTAGACTACACCGGGGAGCTGTTTTTT. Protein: CASSLDYTGELFF. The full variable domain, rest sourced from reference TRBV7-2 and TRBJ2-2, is GAGVSQSPSNKVTEKGKDVELRCDPISGHTALYWYRQSLGQGLEFLIYFQGNSAPDKSGLPSDRFSAERTGGSVSTLTIQRTQQEDSAVYLCASSLDYTGELFFGEGSRLTVL.